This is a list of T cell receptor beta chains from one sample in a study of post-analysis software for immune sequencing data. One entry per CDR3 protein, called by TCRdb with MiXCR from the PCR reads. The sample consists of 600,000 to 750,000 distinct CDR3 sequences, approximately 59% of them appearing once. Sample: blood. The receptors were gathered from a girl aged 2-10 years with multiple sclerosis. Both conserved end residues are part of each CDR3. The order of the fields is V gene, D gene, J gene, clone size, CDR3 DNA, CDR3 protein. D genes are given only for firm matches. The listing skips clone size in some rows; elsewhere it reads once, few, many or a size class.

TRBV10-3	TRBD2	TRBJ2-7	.	TGTGCCATCAGTGAGACGGCTAGCGGGAGCTACGAGCAGTACTTC	CAISETASGSYEQYF
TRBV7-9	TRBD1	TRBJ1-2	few	TGTGCCAGCAGCCGCGGGACAGGGGTCGACGGCTACACCTTC	CASSRGTGVDGYTF
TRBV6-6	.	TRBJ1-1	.	TGTGCCAGCGGAATGAGGACTGAAGCTTTCTTT	CASGMRTEAFF
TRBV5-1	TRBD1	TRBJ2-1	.	TGCGCCAGCAGCCCGGGCGGGACAGGGGACTATGAGCAGTTCTTC	CASSPGGTGDYEQFF
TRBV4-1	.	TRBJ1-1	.	TGCGCCAGCAGCCAAGTGTCCGGGGCCCTTGAAGCTTTCTTT	CASSQVSGALEAFF
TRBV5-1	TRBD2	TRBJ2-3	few	TGCGCCAGCAGCGTGGGACTAGGCACAGATACGCAGTATTTT	CASSVGLGTDTQYF
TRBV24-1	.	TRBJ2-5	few	TGTGCCACCAGTGCCCCAGGGTCCCAAGAGACCCAGTACTTC	CATSAPGSQETQYF
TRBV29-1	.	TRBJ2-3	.	TGCAGCGTCGCCGGGACATCCGACTCCCTGCTGCCAGATACGCAGTATTTT	CSVAGTSDSLLPDTQYF
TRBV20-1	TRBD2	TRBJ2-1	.	TGCAGTGCTAGAGTTGGGGGGGTGGGCTCCTACAATGAGCAGTTCTTC	CSARVGGVGSYNEQFF
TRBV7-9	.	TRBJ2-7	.	TGTGCCAGCAGCACCGGGACTCACTACGAGCAGTACTTC	CASSTGTHYEQYF
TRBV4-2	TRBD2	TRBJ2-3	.	TGTGCCAGCAGCCAAGGGGCTAGCGGGGTATCAGATACGCAGTATTTT	CASSQGASGVSDTQYF
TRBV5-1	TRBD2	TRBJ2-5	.	TGCGCCAGCAGCCCATGGGGGGGAAATCAAGAGACCCAGTACTTC	CASSPWGGNQETQYF
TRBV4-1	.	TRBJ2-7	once	TGCGCCAGCAGCCAAGGTACGCGCTACGAGCAGTACTTC	CASSQGTRYEQYF
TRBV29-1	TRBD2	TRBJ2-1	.	TGCAGCGTCCGGTCGGGTAGCGGGTTGGGTGAGCAGTTCTTC	CSVRSGSGLGEQFF
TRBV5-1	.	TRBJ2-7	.	TGCGCCAGCAGCTTGGTCCATAGCTCCTACGAGCAGTACTTC	CASSLVHSSYEQYF
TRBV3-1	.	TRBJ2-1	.	TGTGCCAGCAGCCACGGGCGGGGCAATGAGCAGTTCTTC	CASSHGRGNEQFF
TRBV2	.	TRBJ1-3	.	TGTGCCAGCAGCAACACCAACACCATATATTTT	CASSNTNTIYF
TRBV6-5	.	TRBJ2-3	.	TGTGCCAGCAGTTACTCGACTGGGGCGGGAAGCACAGATACGCAGTATTTT	CASSYSTGAGSTDTQYF
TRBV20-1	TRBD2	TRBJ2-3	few	TGCAGTGCGTCGGGACTAGCGCAGAATACGCAGTATTTT	CSASGLAQNTQYF
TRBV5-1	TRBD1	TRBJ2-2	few	TGCGCCAGCAGTTGGGGACAGGGGGCCGGCGGGGAGCTGTTTTTT	CASSWGQGAGGELFF
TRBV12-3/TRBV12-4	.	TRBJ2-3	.	TGTGCCAGCAGTTTAAACCCGGGGAGAGCAGATATGCAGTATTTT	CASSLNPGRADMQYF
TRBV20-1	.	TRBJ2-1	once	TGCAGTGCTGTTTATCCAGGGGGGTACAATGAGCAGTTCTTC	CSAVYPGGYNEQFF
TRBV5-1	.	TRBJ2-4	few	TGCGCCAGCAATCTAGCTGGGTCGGACATTCAGTACTTC	CASNLAGSDIQYF
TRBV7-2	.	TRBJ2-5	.	TGTGCCAGCAGCTTAGTGGGTCAGACCCAGTACTTC	CASSLVGQTQYF
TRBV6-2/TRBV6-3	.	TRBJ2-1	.	TGTGCCAGCAGTTACAAGGGGGATGAGCAGTTCTTC	CASSYKGDEQFF
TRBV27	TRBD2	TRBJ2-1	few	TGTGCCAGCAGTTTATCCGGCGGGAGGGGCTACAATGAGCAGTTCTTC	CASSLSGGRGYNEQFF
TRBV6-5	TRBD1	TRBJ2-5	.	TGTGCCAGCAGTTCGGCCGGGACAGGGAAGGCCCAGTACTTC	CASSSAGTGKAQYF
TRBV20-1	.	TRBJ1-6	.	TGCGCTGGCGAGGGCCTGGGGGAAAGCTCACCCCTCCACTTT	CAGEGLGESSPLHF
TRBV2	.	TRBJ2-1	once	TGTGCCGGCCCGGGGGAGGTGGGATACAATGAGCAGTTCTTC	CAGPGEVGYNEQFF
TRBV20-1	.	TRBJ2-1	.	TGCAGTGGAAGGACCCCTTCCTACAATGAGCAGTTCTTC	CSGRTPSYNEQFF
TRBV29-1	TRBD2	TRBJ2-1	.	TGCAGCGTTCGAGAGCGGGAGAGTCACAATGAGCAGTTCTTC	CSVRERESHNEQFF
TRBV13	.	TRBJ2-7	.	TGTGCCAGCAGCTTAGGGGATAGGAAGGAGCAGTACTTC	CASSLGDRKEQYF
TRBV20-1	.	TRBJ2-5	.	TGCAGTGCTCCTCGGACTGAACAAGAGACCCAGTACTTC	CSAPRTEQETQYF
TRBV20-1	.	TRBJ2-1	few	TGCAGTGCTAGACCAGCAGGGCGGATTGGTTACAATGAGCAGTTCTTC	CSARPAGRIGYNEQFF
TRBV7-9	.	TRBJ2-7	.	TGTGCCAGCAGCCCCGGGGGAAGCGCTCCCTACGAGCAGTACTTC	CASSPGGSAPYEQYF